The T cell receptor (beta chain) described here comes from a study of T cell responses to AZD1222 COVID-19 vaccine (dated by TCRdb to the early 2020s). The study in broad terms: AZD1222 recipients with second doses at about 4 weeks or about 12 weeks were pooled, because spike-specific TCR depth and breadth did not differ between schedules. TCR sequencing was performed for about 250 trial participants, of whom about 200 were given two doses of AZD1222 and some 26 were given two doses of MenACWY control vaccine. Trial participants were enrolled into age subgroups of 18-55, 56-69 and 70-plus years, which contained about 150, 27 and 61 TCR-sequenced participants, respectively.

Between the V and J ends, shortened by 0 bases and 2 bases respectively, the junction contains 14 bases. CDR1 and CDR2, looked up from the germline V gene, are LGHNA and YSLEER. There are 16 amino acids in the CDR3, from cysteine to phenylalanine inclusive. The sequence is cut down to CDR3 DNA, 48 bases in frame from base 1. In this sample, this clone turned up a few times. Its specific antigen is unknown. No per-base quality is available; no much larger clone lies one base away. What the time point label conveys for this sample: baseline before first vaccination. Vaccinee samples came from UK trials COV001 and COV002, including a single-blind randomized controlled phase 2/3 trial of AZD1222 (ChAdOx1 nCoV-19) in healthy adults. For TCRbeta chain sequencing, PBMC samples were collected from trial participants at day 0 and at day 28 after the second dose. The CDR3 regions of human TCRbeta chains were subjected to immunosequencing. For the original study's pipeline: Repertoire TCRs were checked for matches against a reference library of SARS-CoV-2-specific TCRs that had been generated using the MIRA antigen-specificity platform. Breadth was defined as the fraction of unique TCRs that were SARS-CoV-2-associated, and depth was defined as the fraction of total T cells that were SARS-CoV-2-associated. Using the MIRA data, every spike-specific TCR was mapped to the spike region that the TCR reacted to and assigned to either a CD4 or a CD8 class. Log10-transformed breadth and depth values were compared by one-way ANOVA with Sidak's multiple comparisons tests. What TCRdb holds here is the immuneACCESS table cut down to in-frame rearrangements. Part of the clones is not present; checked against another copy, under half of the missing clones reflect an unresolved V gene, and the others are unexplained. Clone size and the V and J calls come from that table; the DNA yielded D and trimming. For this sample there are some 110,000 clones; roughly 88% appear just once. Together, the top ten hold more than 6.5% of the sample.

Points the paper makes about the study in general: Epitopes outside the regions mutated in the B.1.351 and B.1.1.7 variants were reportedly recognized by nearly half of the unique spike-specific TCRs. Spike-specific TCR breadth and depth rose significantly after two AZD1222 doses compared with day 0 and with MenACWY recipients. In the small 56-69-year group, the increase in depth fell short of significance, most likely because of low power. Most participants were white British and females outnumbered males, and the authors suggested that clonal diversity may have been underestimated. No day 14 peak-response samples were available, so repertoires were characterized only after the peak T cell response. CD4 TCRs associated with the vaccine covered the entire spike protein, and the dominant responses were in regions 160-218 and 743-854. Conclusions about previously exposed vaccinees are limited because only five or six AZD1222 recipients were SARS-CoV-2 seropositive at baseline.

The sample was peripheral blood, taken on day 0 of AZD1222 vaccination. The sequence was obtained from an adult in good health. This chain joins TRBV4-3 to TRBJ2-7, with the D call tentatively TRBD1 or TRBD2, each fitting 5 bases. The CDR3 region: CASSQEEGIGTYEQYF. Read as DNA, the sequence is TGCGCCAGCAGCCAAGAAGAGGGGATCGGGACCTACGAGCAGTACTTC.